These 26 T cell receptor beta chains originate from one sample sequenced in a study of shared clonotypes between healthy human individuals. Assay used: immunoSEQ multiplex PCR; TCRdb lists only in-frame clones, some missing. The sample has 2 million to 2.5 million clones, 85% to 95% seen once. Source material: naive CD4+ T cells from PBMCs. Described subset: CD45RA+ positively selected. These receptors all stem from a man between 18 and 35 years old in good health. Some clones in this sample may be carry-over from other donors' samples.

A word on this clone: This sample includes further DNA sequences coding for the same CDR3. The chain uses TRBV27 and TRBJ1-3, with D unclear. This CDR3 is built from 13 residues. The V gene lost 0 bases and the J gene lost 10 bases, with 10 bases spanning the gap. Germline V lookup: CDR1 MNHEY, CDR2 SMNVEV (reference sequence). The CDR3 DNA sequence: TGTGCCAGCAGTTTATCCGGTGAAGGGACCATATATTTT. This sequence encodes CASSLSGEGTIYF.

The rearrangement uses TRBV6-6 and TRBJ2-1, with unresolved D. Germline V gene lookup returns CDR1 MNHNY and CDR2 SVGAGI (reference sequence). This CDR3 is built from 13 residues. Between the trimmed V and J ends, which lost 1 base and 4 bases, there was a span of 5 bases. The CDR3 region is CASSYFEYNEQFF. Here the CDR3 DNA reads TGTGCCAGCAGTTACTTTGAATACAATGAGCAGTTCTTC.

This clone appeared once. This rearrangement joins TRBV30 to TRBJ2-4; D remains ambiguous. Germline V gene data show CDR1 as GTSNPN and CDR2 as SVGIG (reference sequence). This CDR3 comprises 15 residues. Trimming pared 2 bases from V and 5 bases from J, leaving 16 bases between. The CDR3 is CAWSLSGRVQNIQYF. Written as DNA, the CDR3 is TGTGCCTGGAGTCTCTCGGGTAGGGTACAAAACATTCAGTACTTC.

The chain employs TRBV5-1 and TRBJ2-2; 8 nucleotides line up with TRBD1. This CDR3 has 18 residues. V dropped 1 base and J dropped 2; count of bases not matched to a gene: 10. Germline lookup yields CDR1 SGHRS and CDR2 YFSETQ. CDR3 DNA: TGCGCCAGCAGCTTGAGGCAGGGGGCGTCGGTTAACACCGGGGAGCTGTTTTTT. This translates into CASSLRQGASVNTGELFF.

The chain employs TRBV19 and TRBJ2-3, with 7 bases fitting TRBD1. CDR3 length: 13 amino acids. Germline V lookup: CDR1 LNHDA, CDR2 SQIVND (reference sequence). The ends lost 9 bases at V and 0 bases at J; junction bases unmatched: 3. CDR3 DNA: TGTGCCAGCGGGGACAGTAGCACAGATACGCAGTATTTT. This translates into CASGDSSTDTQYF.

Comment on this clone: The sample holds other DNA sequences that translate to the same CDR3. The chain has TRBV7-9 and TRBJ2-5; TRBD2 is a possible D gene (6 bases). The V end lost 2 bases, the J end lost 4 bases, and 11 bases lay between the germline ends. Looked up from germline, CDR1 is SEHNR and CDR2 is FQNEAQ (reference sequence). The CDR3 spans 14 residues. The CDR3: CASSLRQGGETQYF. In nucleotides, the CDR3 is TGTGCCAGCAGCTTAAGGCAGGGAGGAGAGACCCAGTACTTC.

The rearrangement links TRBV7-9 to TRBJ2-3, with a weak D call TRBD2 (5 bases). Germline V gives CDR1 SEHNR, CDR2 FQNEAQ (reference sequence). The CDR3 is 14 residues long. V lost 4 bases, J lost 4 bases, and 12 bases lay in between. CDR3 sequence (DNA): TGTGCCAGCAGCTCCCCCCGGGGAGCAGATACGCAGTATTTT. This codes for CASSSPRGADTQYF.

J is TRBJ1-6 and V is TRBV1; the D call in the table, TRBD1, was not verified against the DNA. TRBV1 is listed as a pseudogene. The CDR3 sequence is 16 residues long. CDR3 region: CTSSQERPGANSPLHF. The DNA for the CDR3 is TGCACCAGCAGCCAAGAACGGCCAGGGGCTAATTCACCCCTCCACTTT.

The chain joins TRBV28 to TRBJ2-2; D is ambiguous. The CDR3 runs to 15 residues. Between the trimmed V and J ends, which lost 3 bases and 0 bases, there was a span of 8 bases. Per the germline V gene, CDR1 is MDHEN and CDR2 is SYDVKM. CDR3 in DNA: TGTGCCAGCAGTTTCGGCCTCGCGAACACCGGGGAGCTGTTTTTT. Protein: CASSFGLANTGELFF.

The gene calls are TRBV19 and TRBJ1-1; TRBD1 is a possible D gene (5 bases). V gave up 4 bases and J gave up 4 bases, with 25 bases separating them. The CDR3 is 18 amino acids. Germline assignment: CDR1 LNHDA and CDR2 SQIVND (reference sequence). As DNA, the CDR3 is TGTGCCAGTAGTAATATATCGTTGGGCAGGGTTTTAGGCACTGAAGCTTTCTTT. This translates into CASSNISLGRVLGTEAFF.

This sequence joins TRBV5-1 and TRBJ2-1; D is perhaps TRBD1 (5 bases). The CDR3 length is 15 residues. V was clipped by 3 bases and J by 2 bases, with 12 bases between them. Germline CDR1 SGHRS, CDR2 YFSETQ. The CDR3 DNA sequence: TGCGCCAGCAGCTCCCAGGGCGGACCCTACAATGAGCAGTTCTTC. Translated, it gives CASSSQGGPYNEQFF.

On this clone: Other nucleotide sequences from this sample produce the same CDR3. The chain combines TRBV27 with TRBJ2-7; 9 nucleotides align to TRBD2. The V segment lost 2 bases and the J segment 4 bases; nucleotides outside the gene matches: 6. The length of the CDR3 is 15 residues. Germline CDR1 and CDR2: MNHEY and SMNVEV (reference sequence). This chain's CDR3 is CASSLRLAGVYEQYF. The CDR3, as DNA: TGTGCCAGCAGTTTAAGGTTAGCGGGAGTTTACGAGCAGTACTTC.

The chain couples TRBV6-6 to TRBJ2-3; D not resolved. Trimming left V 0 bases short and J 4 bases short, with 14 bases between. Germline CDR1 MNHNY, CDR2 SVGAGI (reference sequence). CDR3 length: 16 amino acids. CDR3 residues: CASSYSPTGLADTQYF. The DNA of the CDR3 is TGTGCCAGCAGTTACTCTCCGACCGGGCTTGCAGATACGCAGTATTTT.

The DNA of the CDR3 is TGTGCCAGCAGCTCCCTAGCGGGACCCGAAGAGCAGTACTTC. Its protein product is CASSSLAGPEEQYF. The chain has TRBV7-3 and TRBJ2-7; TRBD2 aligns across 9 bases. The V gene's germline CDR1 is SGHTA and CDR2 FQGTGA. J lost 7 bases, V lost 4 bases, and 8 bases had no gene match. The CDR3 has 14 amino acids.

This clone was observed a handful of times. The chain carries TRBV9 and TRBJ1-1; D is uncertain. The CDR3 totals 12 residues. V was clipped by 3 bases and J by 1 base, with 4 bases between them. Germline V gives CDR1 SGDLS, CDR2 YYNGEE. This CDR3 reads CASSEGNTEAFF. CDR3 bases: TGTGCCAGCAGCGAGGGGAACACTGAAGCTTTCTTT. Drawing the rest from reference TRBV9 and TRBJ1-1, the complete variable domain is DSGVTQTPKHLITATGQRVTLRCSPRSGDLSVYWYQQSLDQGLQFLIQYYNGEERAKGNILERFSAQQFPDLHSELNLSSLELGDSALYFCASSEGNTEAFFGQGTRLTVV.

The CDR3 sequence is CASSQALSNYGYTF. In nucleotides, the CDR3 is TGCGCCAGCAGCCAAGCCCTCTCTAACTATGGCTACACCTTC. This rearrangement joins TRBV4-3 to TRBJ1-2; D unresolved. Trimming removed 1 base from V and 0 bases from J, with 6 bases in between. Germline values: CDR1 LGHNA, CDR2 YSLEER. The CDR3 spans 14 residues.

The rearrangement uses TRBV4-2 and TRBJ1-1; 10 nucleotides agree with TRBD1. V lost 8 bases to trimming and J lost 6 bases; unmatched junction nucleotides: 9. This CDR3 spans 14 amino acids. CDR1 and CDR2 from the germline V gene are LGHNA and YNFKEQ. The DNA for the CDR3 is TGTGCCAGCTGCCTGGGACAGGGGCGGTCTGAAGCTTTCTTT. Amino acid sequence: CASCLGQGRSEAFF.

The V and J genes are TRBV7-9 and TRBJ2-7; D unresolved. The CDR3 has 13 residues. Germline-derived CDR1 and CDR2 are SEHNR and FQNEAQ (reference sequence). V was shortened by 5 bases and J by 7 bases, with 15 bases between the two germline ends. The CDR3 region is CASSTTSEWEQYF. The CDR3 DNA follows: TGTGCCAGCAGCACAACCAGCGAATGGGAGCAGTACTTC.

The rearrangement uses TRBV19 and TRBJ2-6; D is unresolved. V dropped 7 bases and J dropped 0 bases, with 16 bases sitting between them. The germline V gene encodes CDR1 LNHDA and CDR2 SQIVND (reference sequence). This CDR3 is 17 amino acids long. CDR3 residues: CASNNQGQPSGANVLTF. The CDR3 DNA is TGTGCCAGTAATAACCAAGGGCAGCCCTCTGGGGCCAACGTCCTGACTTTC.

The chain joins TRBV4-2 to TRBJ1-1, with TRBD1 identical over 9 bases. Unmatched junction bases numbered 6, after V lost 3 bases and J lost 4 bases. Germline CDR1 and CDR2: LGHNA and YNFKEQ. This CDR3 region has 15 residues. The CDR3 DNA is TGTGCCAGCAGCCAGCCGGACAGGGGTGTCACTGAAGCTTTCTTT. Translation: CASSQPDRGVTEAFF.

This chain links TRBV28 with TRBJ2-3; 12 positions match TRBD2. CDR1 and CDR2 (germline): MDHEN, SYDVKM. The V gene end was trimmed by 3 bases and the J gene end by 2 bases; junction bases not matched to a gene: 18. The CDR3 totals 21 residues. The CDR3 here is CASSFGSGAGLAGWATDTQYF. CDR3 DNA sequence: TGTGCCAGCAGTTTCGGTTCTGGGGCGGGACTAGCGGGTTGGGCCACAGATACGCAGTATTTT.

V and J are TRBV29-1 and TRBJ2-7, with a possible D match to TRBD1 (6 bases). The CDR3 loop spans 13 amino acids. Germline-derived CDR1 and CDR2 are SQVTM and ANQGSEA. Trimming shortened V by 7 bases and J by 2 bases, and 15 bases separated the two germline ends. The CDR3, as DNA: TGCAGCGCCCAGGGGTTACCTACCTACGAGCAGTACTTC. This gives the protein CSAQGLPTYEQYF.

The rearrangement uses TRBV28 and TRBJ1-2; tentative D call: TRBD1 (5 bases). Germline V gene sequence: CDR1 MDHEN, CDR2 SYDVKM. V was trimmed by 6 bases and J by 7 bases, leaving 21 bases between them. The CDR3 is made up of 15 amino acids. CDR3 loop: CASRVPGVRFGGYTF. The CDR3 DNA is TGTGCCAGCAGGGTTCCGGGGGTAAGGTTTGGTGGCTACACCTTC.

The rearrangement joins TRBV7-3 to TRBJ2-1, with D perhaps matching TRBD2 (6 bases). Trimming pared 2 bases from V and 4 bases from J, leaving 12 bases between. This CDR3 has 15 residues. The germline gives CDR1 SGHTA, CDR2 FQGTGA. The CDR3 protein is CASSLHSGTYNEQFF. CDR3 DNA: TGTGCCAGCAGCTTACACTCCGGGACTTACAATGAGCAGTTCTTC.

Concerning this clone itself: This specimen includes other DNA sequences encoding the same CDR3. The chain combines TRBV18 with TRBJ1-1, with 7 bases identical to TRBD1. V lost 4 bases and J lost 2; bases outside the gene matches: 1. Per germline, CDR1 KGHSH and CDR2 LQKENI. The CDR3 has 13 amino acids. The CDR3 protein is CASSQGANTEAFF. CDR3 sequence (DNA): TGTGCCAGCTCACAGGGGGCAAACACTGAAGCTTTCTTT.

The genes are TRBV30 and TRBJ2-5; D assignment may be TRBD1 or TRBD2 (5 bases each). The V end was cut by 0 bases, the J end by 1 base, with 15 bases between. Germline-derived CDR1 and CDR2 are GTSNPN and SVGIG (reference sequence). The CDR3 extends over 16 amino acids. DNA of the CDR3: TGTGCCTGGAGTGTAACTAGGACAACTCCCCAAGAGACCCAGTACTTC. Protein product: CAWSVTRTTPQETQYF. Based on the CDR3 plus reference TRBV30 and TRBJ2-5, the full variable domain is SQTIHQWPATLVQPVGSPLSLECTVEGTSNPNLYWYRQAAGRGLQLLFYSVGIGQISSEVPQNLSASRPQDRQFILSSKKLLLSDSGFYLCAWSVTRTTPQETQYFGPGTRLLVL.